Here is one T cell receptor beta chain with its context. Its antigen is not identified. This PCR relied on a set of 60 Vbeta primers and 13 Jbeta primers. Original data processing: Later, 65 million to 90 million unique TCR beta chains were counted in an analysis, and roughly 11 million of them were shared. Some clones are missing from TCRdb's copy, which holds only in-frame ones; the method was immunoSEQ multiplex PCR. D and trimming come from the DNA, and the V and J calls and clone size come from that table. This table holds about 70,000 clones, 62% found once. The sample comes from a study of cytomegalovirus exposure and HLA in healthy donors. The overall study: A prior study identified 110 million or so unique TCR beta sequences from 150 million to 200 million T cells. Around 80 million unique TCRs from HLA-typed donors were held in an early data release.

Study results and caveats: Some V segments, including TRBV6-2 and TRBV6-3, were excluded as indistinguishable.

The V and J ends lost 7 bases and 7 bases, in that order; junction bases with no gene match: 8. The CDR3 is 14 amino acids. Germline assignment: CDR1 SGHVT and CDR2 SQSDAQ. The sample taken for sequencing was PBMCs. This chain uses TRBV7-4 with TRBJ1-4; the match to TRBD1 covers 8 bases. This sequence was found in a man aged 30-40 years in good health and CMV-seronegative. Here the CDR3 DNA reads TGTGCCAGCAACAAACAGGGGGTGAGTGAAAAACTGTTTTTT. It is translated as CASNKQGVSEKLFF.